Below, 21 T cell receptor beta chains from the same sample are listed, as sequenced in a study of blood T cell repertoires in COVID-19. Clones were sequenced by immunoSEQ multiplex PCR, and TCRdb holds only the in-frame ones, with some missing. The sample holds about 81,000 clones, around 91% seen once. Input material: peripheral blood. Every receptor here comes from a man between 65 and 79 years old with active or convalescent COVID-19.

The chain uses TRBV5-1 and TRBJ2-1, with 10 bases that match TRBD1. CDR1 is SGHRS, CDR2 YFSETQ, per germline. CDR3 size: 13 residues. V gave up 4 bases and J gave up 7 bases; unmatched junction bases: 2. In DNA form, the CDR3 reads TGCGCCAGCAGCCGACAGGGGGCAAATGAGCAGTTCTTC. Protein sequence: CASSRQGANEQFF.

The rearrangement joins TRBV24-1 to TRBJ2-2, with a weak D call TRBD2 (7 bases). V was shortened by 7 bases and J by 0 bases, with 11 bases between the two germline ends. CDR1 KGHDR and CDR2 SFDVKD come from the germline V gene. CDR3 length: 15 residues. CDR3 nucleotides: TGTGCCACCAGCTTCGGGGGGCCGAACACCGGGGAGCTGTTTTTT. It translates to CATSFGGPNTGELFF.

The chain combines TRBV7-3 with TRBJ1-1; TRBD1 is a possible D gene (5 bases). This CDR3 has 14 amino acids. Trimming stripped 3 bases from V and 5 bases from J, with 13 bases between. Germline V gene data show CDR1 as SGHTA and CDR2 as FQGTGA. The DNA for the CDR3 is TGTGCCAGCAGCTTGGGGGGAGAGCGGACTGAAGCTTTCTTT. It is translated as CASSLGGERTEAFF.

The chain joins TRBV5-5 to TRBJ1-1; 9 bases map to TRBD1. Germline loops: CDR1 SGHKS, CDR2 YYEKEE (reference sequence). The CDR3 has 14 amino acids. The V gene end was trimmed by 4 bases and the J gene end by 4 bases; junction bases not matched to a gene: 5. The CDR3: CASSVTGGLTEAFF. CDR3 in DNA: TGTGCCAGCAGCGTGACAGGGGGGCTCACTGAAGCTTTCTTT.

The CDR3 here is CASSPRTDPHSYNEQFF. The CDR3 DNA follows: TGTGCCAGCTCACCTAGGACAGACCCCCACTCCTACAATGAGCAGTTCTTC. The rearrangement joins TRBV18 to TRBJ2-1; D may be TRBD1 (6 bases). The V gene lost 3 bases and the J gene lost 0 bases, with 15 bases spanning the gap. The CDR3 has 17 residues. Germline loops: CDR1 KGHSH, CDR2 LQKENI. Supplemented by reference TRBV18 and TRBJ2-1, the full variable domain reads NAGVMQNPRHLVRRRGQEARLRCSPMKGHSHVYWYRQLPEEGLKFMVYLQKENIIDESGMPKERFSAEFPKEGPSILRIQQVVRGDSAAYFCASSPRTDPHSYNEQFFGPGTRLTVL.

The chain has TRBV4-1 and TRBJ1-2, with D perhaps matching TRBD1 (6 bases). Germline CDR1 and CDR2: MGHRA and YSYEKL. The V gene lost 7 bases and the J gene lost 6 bases, with 21 bases spanning the gap. The CDR3 is 15 amino acids. The CDR3 DNA follows: TGCGCCAGCAACTCACCGGGACAATATTTACATGGCTACACCTTC. The encoded protein is CASNSPGQYLHGYTF.

CDR3 in amino acids: CASSFGGADSPLHF. The CDR3 DNA reads TGTGCCAGCAGCTTCGGGGGAGCGGATTCACCCCTCCACTTT. The V gene is TRBV5-4, the J gene TRBJ1-6, with D tentatively TRBD1 (5 bases). CDR1 is SGHNT and CDR2 is YYREEE in the germline V gene (reference sequence). The CDR3 totals 14 residues. V dropped 2 bases and J dropped 8 bases, with 11 bases sitting between them.

The V gene is TRBV24-1, the J gene TRBJ2-7; 10 bases agree with TRBD1. The V segment lost 1 base and the J segment 6 bases; nucleotides outside the gene matches: 14. CDR3 length: 18 amino acids. CDR1 and CDR2 (germline): KGHDR, SFDVKD. In nucleotides, the CDR3 is TGTGCCACCAGTGATTTTCCCAAATCGAGGACAGGGGGTTTCGAGCAGTACTTC. Translation gives CATSDFPKSRTGGFEQYF.

The chain links TRBV5-4 to TRBJ2-7, with TRBD2 matching over 10 bases. This CDR3 has 16 amino acids. CDR1 is SGHNT and CDR2 is YYREEE in the germline V gene (reference sequence). The V and J ends lost 4 bases and 0 bases, in that order; junction bases with no gene match: 7. The CDR3 nucleotides are TGTGCCAGCAGCCCAAGCGGGGGGGCCCTCTCCTACGAGCAGTACTTC. Protein product: CASSPSGGALSYEQYF.

The chain employs TRBV4-3 and TRBJ1-2; D may be TRBD1 (5 bases). The CDR3 has 16 amino acids. In germline, CDR1 is LGHNA, CDR2 YSLEER. V dropped 0 bases and J dropped 0 bases, with 11 bases sitting between them. The CDR3 loop is CASSQDGGSANYGYTF. The CDR3 nucleotides read TGCGCCAGCAGCCAAGATGGGGGGTCGGCTAACTATGGCTACACCTTC.

This rearrangement joins TRBV6-5 to TRBJ1-1; the D gene is possibly TRBD1 (6 bases). Per the germline V gene, CDR1 is MNHEY and CDR2 is SVGAGI. This CDR3 spans 16 amino acids. The V gene lost 4 bases and the J gene lost 0 bases, with 15 bases spanning the gap. The CDR3 spells CASSLRDTKMNTEAFF. The CDR3 DNA is TGTGCCAGCAGTTTACGGGACACCAAAATGAACACTGAAGCTTTCTTT.

The chain is built from TRBV19 and TRBJ2-3; 11 bases align to TRBD1. This CDR3 is 15 amino acids long. Germline lookup yields CDR1 LNHDA and CDR2 SQIVND (reference sequence). The J segment lost 4 bases and the V segment lost 5 bases, leaving 5 bases of the junction unmatched. The CDR3 DNA is TGTGCCAGTAGTGCCGGACAGGGGGCCTCAGATACGCAGTATTTT. It translates to CASSAGQGASDTQYF. Complete variable domain (other parts from reference TRBV19 and TRBJ2-3): DGGITQSPKYLFRKEGQNVTLSCEQNLNHDAMYWYRQDPGQGLRLIYYSQIVNDFQKGDIAEGYSVSREKKESFPLTVTSAQKNPTAFYLCASSAGQGASDTQYFGPGTRLTVL.

The CDR3 nucleotides are TGTGCCAGCAGCTTAAGTCGCCAGGGTGATTCACCCCTCCACTTT. As protein: CASSLSRQGDSPLHF. The chain recombines TRBV7-6 with TRBJ1-6, with a possible D match to TRBD1 (5 bases). The germline V gene encodes CDR1 SGHVS and CDR2 FNYEAQ. The CDR3 is 15 amino acids. The V gene lost 2 bases and the J gene lost 8 bases, with 13 bases spanning the gap.

The chain uses TRBV6-5 and TRBJ2-3; 7 bases are shared with TRBD1. V was pared by 10 bases and J by 5 bases, with 6 bases of the junction left unmatched. The germline V gene encodes CDR1 MNHEY and CDR2 SVGAGI. The CDR3 extends over 12 amino acids. The DNA for the CDR3 is TGTGCCATCGGTTACAGGGGAGATACGCAGTATTTT. It specifies CAIGYRGDTQYF.

This clone was observed a handful of times. The chain links TRBV6-5 to TRBJ2-7; 14 bases agree with TRBD2. Germline loops: CDR1 MNHEY, CDR2 SVGAGI. The CDR3 has 15 residues. V was pared by 6 bases and J by 3 bases, with 4 bases of the junction left unmatched. CDR3 loop: CASSWGLAGVYEQYF. In DNA form, the CDR3 reads TGTGCCAGCAGCTGGGGACTAGCGGGAGTCTACGAGCAGTACTTC.

This clone was detected once. The chain couples TRBV6-2 or TRBV6-3 to TRBJ1-6; D may be TRBD1 (5 bases). CDR3 length equals 15 residues. Trimming took 6 bases from V and 7 from J, leaving 16 bases between them. Germline V gene data show CDR1 as MNHEY and CDR2 as SVGEGT. CDR3 sequence (DNA): TGTGCCAGCAGCCCACCGGGGGGGTGGAATTCACCCCTCCACTTT. Amino acids: CASSPPGGWNSPLHF.

The V call is TRBV7-2, the J call TRBJ2-1, with 8 bases fitting TRBD1. The germline V gene has CDR1 SGHTA and CDR2 FQGNSA. The CDR3 is made up of 12 amino acids. V was clipped by 5 bases and J by 9 bases; unmatched bases: 3. The CDR3 nucleotides are TGTGCCAGCAGCCTGACAGGGGTTGAGCAGTTCTTC. It is translated as CASSLTGVEQFF.

The CDR3 reads CSPLVNTEAFF. CDR3 bases: TGCAGTCCCCTTGTGAACACTGAAGCTTTCTTT. The chain links TRBV20-1 to TRBJ1-1; D is unclear. The germline gives CDR1 DFQATT, CDR2 SNEGSKA (reference sequence). The CDR3 is made up of 11 amino acids. Between the trimmed V and J ends, which lost 8 bases and 0 bases, there was a span of 7 bases.

Written as DNA, the CDR3 is TGTGCCAGCAGCTTATCACAGCACAATGAGCAGTTCTTC. It is translated as CASSLSQHNEQFF. V gene TRBV7-8 combines with J gene TRBJ2-1; D gene unclear. The V gene lost 2 bases and the J gene lost 5 bases, with 7 bases spanning the gap. From germline, CDR1 is SGHVS and CDR2 FQNEAQ. The CDR3 extends over 13 amino acids.

This clone was found once. The J gene is TRBJ2-5, the V gene TRBV6-6; 9 nucleotides align to TRBD2. Trimming took 2 bases from V and 1 from J; bases not matched to a gene: 5. In germline, CDR1 is MNHNY, CDR2 SVGAGI (reference sequence). This CDR3 spans 16 amino acids. The DNA for the CDR3 is TGTGCCAGCAGTTACCCCAGCGGGGGGTTCCAAGAGACCCAGTACTTC. Amino acids: CASSYPSGGFQETQYF.

This clone was observed once. V gene TRBV24-1 combines with J gene TRBJ2-5; a possible D gene is TRBD1 (6 bases). CDR3 size: 19 residues. Per germline, CDR1 KGHDR and CDR2 SFDVKD. V gave up 3 bases and J gave up 2 bases, with 24 bases separating them. The CDR3, as DNA: TGTGCCACCAGTGATCCCGACCCTACCGGGACATTCCCGCAAGAGACCCAGTACTTC. Translating it yields CATSDPDPTGTFPQETQYF.